The 20 T cell receptor beta chains below come from one sample, sequenced in a study of CD8 T cells in ankylosing spondylitis. TCRdb processed the 5' RACE reads anew with MiXCR; each CDR3 protein has one entry. The sample lists about 400,000 distinct CDR3 sequences, approximately 22% occurring once. The specimen was blood, either unsorted or a sorted T cell fraction (not recorded which). The receptors originated from a male donor with ankylosing spondylitis or in good health (not recorded which).

The chain is built from TRBV12-3 or TRBV12-4 and TRBJ1-1; a weak D match, TRBD1 (6 bases). V was clipped by 6 bases and J by 4 bases, with 12 bases between them. CDR3 size: 13 residues. The CDR3 sequence: CASRKGEITEAFF. The CDR3 DNA sequence: TGTGCCAGCAGGAAGGGGGAAATCACTGAAGCTTTCTTT.

Ten or more counts support this clonotype. The chain carries TRBV20-1 and TRBJ2-1, with 7 bases that match TRBD2. The V segment lost 3 bases and the J segment 2 bases; nucleotides outside the gene matches: 4. The CDR3 sequence is 14 residues long. Per germline, CDR1 DFQATT and CDR2 SNEGSKA (reference sequence). The CDR3 region is CSASPSGAYNEQFF. CDR3 DNA sequence: TGCAGTGCTAGCCCTAGCGGAGCCTACAATGAGCAGTTCTTC.

V gene TRBV3-1 combines with J gene TRBJ2-1, with 7 nucleotides matching TRBD1. The junction had 6 bases not matched to a gene; V was cut back by 1 base and J by 9 bases. The CDR3 is 14 amino acids. The germline CDR1 and CDR2 sequences are LGHDT and YNNKEL (reference sequence). Here the CDR3 reads CASSQVEGGGEQFF. The CDR3 DNA reads as TGTGCCAGCAGCCAAGTGGAAGGGGGCGGTGAGCAGTTCTTC.

The chain couples TRBV12-3 or TRBV12-4 to TRBJ1-5, with no clear D. This CDR3 comprises 14 residues. V was pared by 5 bases and J by 4 bases, with 12 bases between. The CDR3, as DNA: TGTGCCAGCAGTCGAGGGTACCCGAATCAGCCCCAGCATTTT. This codes for CASSRGYPNQPQHF.

This clonotype was counted a few times. The chain carries TRBV12-5 and TRBJ2-7; perhaps TRBD1 as D (6 bases). This CDR3 is built from 13 residues. Germline V lookup: CDR1 LGHNT, CDR2 FRNRAP. V lost 6 bases to trimming and J lost 4 bases, with 13 bases between them. CDR3 sequence reads: CASGTGLGYEQYF. CDR3 bases: TGTGCTAGTGGGACAGGCCTAGGGTACGAGCAGTACTTC.

This chain joins TRBV15 and TRBJ2-7; tentatively, D is TRBD2 (6 bases). This CDR3 region has 13 residues. V was trimmed by 0 bases and J by 9 bases, leaving 12 bases between them. Germline CDR1 reads LNHNV; CDR2 reads YYDKDF (reference sequence). CDR3 residues: CATSREYYGGQYF. The CDR3 DNA sequence: TGTGCCACCAGCAGAGAGTATTACGGGGGGCAGTACTTC.

The chain has TRBV4-1 and TRBJ2-7; 7 positions agree with TRBD2. The germline V gene encodes CDR1 MGHRA and CDR2 YSYEKL. Germline trimming cut 4 bases from V and 3 bases from J; bases unmatched to any gene: 12. The CDR3 loop spans 16 amino acids. The CDR3 loop reads CASSLNRDYILYEQYF. CDR3 nucleotides: TGCGCCAGCAGCCTAAACCGGGACTACATCCTCTACGAGCAGTACTTC.

CDR3 in DNA: TGTGCCAGCTCACCGGAGGGGTATTTGAATGAGCAGTTCTTC. Translated, it gives CASSPEGYLNEQFF. V usage is TRBV18 and J usage is TRBJ2-1; D might be TRBD2 (6 bases). CDR3 length: 14 amino acids. V was cut by 3 bases and J by 7 bases, with 13 bases left in between. From germline, CDR1 is KGHSH and CDR2 LQKENI.

This chain joins TRBV12-3 or TRBV12-4 and TRBJ2-7, with 9 bases aligning to TRBD1. This CDR3 comprises 13 residues. V lost 5 bases, J lost 7 bases, and 6 bases stayed unmatched. CDR3 sequence: CASSPRTGEEQYF. CDR3 DNA sequence: TGTGCCAGCAGTCCCCGGACAGGGGAAGAGCAGTACTTC.

The chain has TRBV7-9 and TRBJ2-7; D gene ambiguous. CDR1 and CDR2 from the germline V gene are SEHNR and FQNEAQ (reference sequence). Trimming removed 5 bases at V and 7 bases at J, with 18 bases between. This CDR3 has 14 residues. The CDR3 region has the DNA TGTGCCAGCAGCCCCGGGTCCAATCTAGGGGAGCAGTACTTC. Protein: CASSPGSNLGEQYF.

The genes are TRBV5-1 and TRBJ2-7; TRBD2 might be the D (6 bases). The V gene's germline CDR1 is SGHRS and CDR2 YFSETQ. Trimming stripped 1 base from V and 5 bases from J, with 22 bases between. The CDR3 extends over 17 amino acids. The CDR3 sequence: CASSLPLIWGAGNEQYF. In DNA, the CDR3 is TGCGCCAGCAGCTTGCCCCTTATTTGGGGAGCGGGCAACGAGCAGTACTTC.

The chain is built from TRBV6-5 and TRBJ1-1, with D possibly being TRBD1 (5 bases). The CDR3 has 18 amino acids. Germline CDR1 is MNHEY and CDR2 is SVGAGI. V gave up 8 bases and J gave up 1 base, with 26 bases separating them. As DNA, the CDR3 is TGTGCCAGCCGCTACTCAGACGCCGGGGGTTTGGGGAACACTGAAGCTTTCTTT. Its translation: CASRYSDAGGLGNTEAFF.

This clonotype was found a few times. V and J are TRBV12-3 or TRBV12-4 and TRBJ2-7; D is possibly TRBD1 or TRBD2 (5 bases each). CDR3 size: 14 residues. The ends were cut back, 4 bases at V and 2 bases at J, with 12 bases in the middle. CDR3 sequence reads: CASSSGRGTYEQYF. CDR3 nucleotides: TGTGCCAGCAGTTCGGGACGGGGAACCTACGAGCAGTACTTC.

The CDR3 DNA reads TGTGCCTGGAGTGCGGGGACAGGTACCTACGAGCAGTACTTC. It yields the protein CAWSAGTGTYEQYF. The chain carries TRBV30 and TRBJ2-7; the match to TRBD1 covers 8 bases. The CDR3 totals 14 residues. V was pared by 1 base and J by 2 bases, with 4 bases of the junction left unmatched. CDR1 is GTSNPN and CDR2 is SVGIG in the germline V gene (reference sequence).

This clonotype has a handful of counts. The V gene is TRBV7-6, the J gene TRBJ1-4; TRBD1 matches 7 bases. This CDR3 has 19 amino acids. CDR1 is SGHVS and CDR2 is FNYEAQ in the germline V gene. Unmatched junction bases numbered 11, after V lost 1 base and J lost 0 bases. CDR3: CASSLEFGQAGATNEKLFF. The DNA for the CDR3 is TGTGCCAGCAGCTTAGAATTTGGACAGGCGGGTGCAACTAATGAAAAACTGTTTTTT.

The rearrangement joins TRBV6-2 or TRBV6-3 to TRBJ2-1; TRBD1 is a possible D gene (6 bases). The CDR3 loop spans 13 amino acids. Germline CDR1 is MNHEY and CDR2 is SVGEGT. The V and J ends lost 6 bases and 12 bases respectively, with 18 bases between them. The CDR3 region is CASSQDSPSGQFF. CDR3 in DNA: TGTGCCAGCAGCCAGGACAGTCCCTCGGGGCAGTTCTTC.

J is TRBJ2-1 and V is TRBV20-1; no reliable D call. Germline V gene data show CDR1 as DFQATT and CDR2 as SNEGSKA (reference sequence). This CDR3 is 14 amino acids long. Trimming left V 6 bases short and J 4 bases short, with 16 bases between. The CDR3 nucleotides are TGCAGTGCAAAGTCTAACTATCTGTACAATGAGCAGTTCTTC. It translates to CSAKSNYLYNEQFF.

This clonotype was counted only a few times. The chain has TRBV5-5 and TRBJ2-7, with D uncertain. The CDR3 sequence is 18 residues long. V was cut by 1 base and J by 0 bases, with 20 bases left in between. Germline lookup yields CDR1 SGHKS and CDR2 YYEKEE (reference sequence). CDR3 sequence reads: CASSLWGVHGPDSYEQYF. The CDR3 coding sequence is TGTGCCAGCAGCTTGTGGGGTGTCCATGGACCTGACTCCTACGAGCAGTACTTC.

Details on this clonotype: Given the absence of the conserved phenylalanine or tryptophan at the CDR3 end, a read error is likely. The DNA is left out, because the CDR3 cannot be placed on it with certainty; the CDR3 is given as TCRdb lists it. The V gene is TRBV3-1, the J gene TRBJ2-3; the table's D call, TRBD1, was not checked against the DNA. The CDR3 is 8 amino acids in total, end residues counted. Germline V lookup: CDR1 LGHDT, CDR2 YNNKEL (reference sequence). Here the CDR3 reads CASSRDAG.

V usage is TRBV25-1 and J usage is TRBJ2-2; 8 bases fit TRBD1. The CDR3 extends over 14 amino acids. Germline V lookup: CDR1 MGHDK, CDR2 SYGVNS. V shed 9 bases, J shed 6 bases, and the junction held 9 bases outside the gene matches. CDR3 residues: CASEDRAGSGELFF. DNA of the CDR3: TGTGCCAGTGAGGACAGGGCGGGGTCCGGGGAGCTGTTTTTT.